This T cell receptor beta chain was documented in a study of graft-versus-host responses after intestinal transplantation. Study in general: Recipients were all induced with anti-thymocyte globulin, then given tacrolimus and steroids for approximately three years. Study findings and constraints: Within allografts, high graft-versus-host to host-versus-graft clonal ratios were seen among patients with graft-donor T cell macrochimerism. Early post-transplant declines in HvG were associated with peak levels of circulating GvH clones.

With 1 base clipped from V and 2 bases from J, the junction kept 5 bases outside the gene matches. CDR1 is SGHRS, CDR2 YFSETQ, per germline. The CDR3 runs to 15 residues. Libraries were prepared by immunoSEQ multiplex PCR; TCRdb keeps only in-frame clonotypes and omits some of them. In the table there are around 110,000 clones, around 94% of which are singletons. A remark on this clone: What it recognizes is unknown.

Material: unstimulated CD8+ T cells sorted from spleen or lymph node cells, obtained before transplant. The TCR originated in a human donor who was the organ donor for an intestinal transplant. V gene TRBV5-1 combines with J gene TRBJ2-5, with 7 bases aligning to TRBD1. The CDR3 region has the DNA TGCGCCAGCAGCTTGTTGGGACAGCCACAAGAGACCCAGTACTTC. Translation: CASSLLGQPQETQYF.